The 18 T cell receptor beta chains reported below all come from one sample, sequenced in a study of cytomegalovirus exposure and HLA in healthy donors (dated by TCRdb to the late 2010s). Library method: the immunoSEQ multiplex PCR assay. As stored in TCRdb, this immuneACCESS dataset retains in-frame rearrangements with V and J assigned. A fraction of the clones does not appear; measured against another copy, unresolved V genes explain less than half of the discrepancy, and the remainder lacks a known reason. The table for this sample lists roughly 120,000 clones; about 91% of them were counted only once. Clones ranked in the top ten supply approximately 1.8% of the sample. Sequencing input: PBMCs. The receptors shown here come from a man younger than 30 in good health and CMV-seronegative.

This clone was counted a single time. The chain combines TRBV7-6 with TRBJ2-4; 14 nucleotides match TRBD2. V trimming: 1 base; J trimming: 1 base; junction bases outside the gene matches: 6. Germline CDR1 is SGHVS and CDR2 is FNYEAQ. CDR3 length: 19 residues. The CDR3 reads CASSLEWGLAGDAKNIQYF. In nucleotides, the CDR3 is TGTGCCAGCAGCTTAGAGTGGGGACTAGCGGGAGACGCCAAAAACATTCAGTACTTC. Full variable domain (outside the CDR3, taken from reference TRBV7-6 and TRBJ2-4): GAGVSQSPRYKVTKRGQDVALRCDPISGHVSLYWYRQALGQGPEFLTYFNYEAQQDKSGLPNDRFSAERPEGSISTLTIQRTEQRDSAMYRCASSLEWGLAGDAKNIQYFGAGTRLSVL.

The chain links TRBV11-3 to TRBJ2-7; 7 nucleotides agree with TRBD1. Unmatched junction bases numbered 10, after V lost 7 bases and J lost 4 bases. Germline V gene sequence: CDR1 SGHNT, CDR2 YENEEA. The CDR3 sequence is 14 residues long. The CDR3 nucleotides are TGTGCCAGCAAGAGGGACAGTACTAATTACGAGCAGTACTTC. Amino acid sequence: CASKRDSTNYEQYF.

The chain links TRBV2 to TRBJ1-2; 8 nucleotides line up with TRBD1. V trimming: 6 bases; J trimming: 9 bases; junction bases outside the gene matches: 9. This CDR3 has 13 amino acids. Germline CDR1 SNHLY, CDR2 FYNNEI. DNA for the CDR3: TGTGCCAGCAGGTTGGACAGGGACTCCCGCTACACCTTC. This gives the protein CASRLDRDSRYTF.

This sequence joins TRBV7-2 and TRBJ2-7; D is unresolved. CDR3 length: 14 amino acids. V was shortened by 1 base and J by 0 bases, with 7 bases between the two germline ends. Per the germline V gene, CDR1 is SGHTA and CDR2 is FQGNSA. The CDR3 region is CASSLDSYSYEQYF. CDR3 sequence (DNA): TGTGCCAGCAGCTTAGACAGTTACTCCTACGAGCAGTACTTC.

This chain connects TRBV11-3 to TRBJ2-1; D perhaps matches TRBD2 (6 bases). This CDR3 has 16 amino acids. The V end lost 5 bases, the J end lost 1 base, and 15 bases lay between the germline ends. Germline V gene lookup returns CDR1 SGHNT and CDR2 YENEEA. The CDR3 reads CASSLGGAGSYNEQFF. DNA for the CDR3: TGTGCCAGCAGCCTAGGTGGGGCGGGATCCTACAATGAGCAGTTCTTC.

This clone has just a few counts. This CDR3 is CASSLRQGGRPKGEQYF. DNA of the CDR3: TGTGCCAGCAGCTTACGTCAAGGAGGCAGGCCAAAGGGAGAGCAGTACTTC. The chain combines TRBV11-3 with TRBJ2-7, with D perhaps TRBD2 (5 bases). V lost 2 bases, J lost 7 bases, and 24 bases lay in between. Germline V CDR1 and CDR2: SGHNT, YENEEA. This CDR3 region has 17 residues.

The rearrangement uses TRBV5-4 and TRBJ1-2; 7 bases are shared with TRBD1. V gave up 0 bases and J gave up 7 bases; unmatched junction bases: 9. The CDR3 spans 15 residues. Per the germline V gene, CDR1 is SGHNT and CDR2 is YYREEE (reference sequence). CDR3 residues: CASSLASQGVSGYTF. The CDR3 DNA reads as TGTGCCAGCAGCTTGGCCTCTCAGGGGGTGAGTGGCTACACCTTC.

The J gene is TRBJ1-2, the V gene TRBV28, with 10 bases lining up with TRBD1. The CDR3 extends over 16 amino acids. The trim removed 5 bases at V and 6 bases at J, leaving 12 bases unmatched. Per the germline V gene, CDR1 is MDHEN and CDR2 is SYDVKM. CDR3 amino acids: CASSPPGTGDWHGYTF. In DNA form, the CDR3 reads TGTGCCAGCAGTCCTCCCGGGACAGGGGACTGGCATGGCTACACCTTC.

The rearrangement uses TRBV5-1 and TRBJ1-2; 9 nucleotides match TRBD1. In germline, CDR1 is SGHRS, CDR2 YFSETQ. After removal of 5 bases from V and 6 bases from J, the junction contained 14 bases not matched to a gene. The CDR3 sequence is 16 residues long. The CDR3 nucleotides are TGCGCCAGCAGGGACCCGGGGACAGGGTATGCACATGGCTACACCTTC. It codes for CASRDPGTGYAHGYTF.

The chain employs TRBV19 and TRBJ2-2; perhaps TRBD1 as D (6 bases). V was clipped by 9 bases and J by 1 base, with 12 bases between them. CDR1 is LNHDA and CDR2 is SQIVND in the germline V gene (reference sequence). The CDR3 covers 14 residues. The CDR3 nucleotides are TGTGCCAGCTCCGACAGGAGGAACACCGGGGAGCTGTTTTTT. Protein product: CASSDRRNTGELFF.

As to this clone: A junction end diverges from the germline sequence, so it may reflect a read error. The chain combines TRBV7-2 with TRBJ1-5; D uncertain. This CDR3 spans 12 amino acids. Germline loops: CDR1 SGHTA, CDR2 FQGNSA. DNA for the CDR3: TGTGCCAGCAGCTATGTTACTCAGGCCCAGCATTTT. Translating gives CASSYVTQAQHF.

This sequence joins TRBV10-3 and TRBJ2-7; 10 nucleotides agree with TRBD1. V lost 2 bases and J lost 0; bases outside the gene matches: 4. Germline CDR1 ENHRY, CDR2 SYGVKD. This CDR3 is 16 amino acids long. CDR3 nucleotides: TGTGCCATCAGTGAGACTGGGGACAGGGGCTCCTACGAGCAGTACTTC. Protein: CAISETGDRGSYEQYF.

This clone has only one observation. V gene TRBV27 combines with J gene TRBJ2-7, with 8 bases identical to TRBD2. V shed 7 bases, J shed 4 bases, and the junction held 12 bases outside the gene matches. The CDR3 has 15 residues. Germline V gene data show CDR1 as MNHEY and CDR2 as SMNVEV (reference sequence). The DNA of the CDR3 is TGTGCCAGCAAATCATCCTATAGCGGGAATTACGAGCAGTACTTC. Amino acids: CASKSSYSGNYEQYF.

This clone was counted once. The rearrangement links TRBV27 to TRBJ2-7; 8 nucleotides agree with TRBD1. The junction had 3 bases not matched to a gene; V was cut back by 3 bases and J by 2 bases. Germline CDR1 is MNHEY and CDR2 is SMNVEV (reference sequence). This CDR3 is built from 14 residues. CDR3 DNA sequence: TGTGCCAGCAGTTTTTCGACAGGGGCCTACGAGCAGTACTTC. As protein: CASSFSTGAYEQYF.

The DNA of the CDR3 is TGCGCCAGCAGCTGGACTAGCGGGGGGTTATACGAGCAGTACTTC. Its protein is CASSWTSGGLYEQYF. The rearrangement joins TRBV5-1 to TRBJ2-7; 14 bases are shared with TRBD2. The CDR3 length is 15 residues. Germline CDR1 is SGHRS and CDR2 is YFSETQ. V shed 3 bases, J shed 4 bases, and the junction held 3 bases outside the gene matches.

This chain connects TRBV29-1 to TRBJ1-1; 12 nucleotides match TRBD1. J lost 4 bases, V lost 3 bases, and 6 bases had no gene match. The CDR3 runs 15 residues. CDR1 SQVTM and CDR2 ANQGSEA come from the germline V gene. In DNA form, the CDR3 reads TGCAGCGTTGACGGGGACAGGGGGCTTGTCACTGAAGCTTTCTTT. Protein product: CSVDGDRGLVTEAFF.

This clone appeared once. CDR3 amino acids: CASSEAGASYEQYF. The CDR3 DNA is TGTGCCAGCAGTGAAGCTGGGGCCTCCTACGAGCAGTACTTC. The gene calls are TRBV6-1 and TRBJ2-7; D is perhaps TRBD1 (5 bases). The CDR3 spans 14 residues. Germline V gene sequence: CDR1 MNHNS, CDR2 SASEGT. The ends were cut back, 0 bases at V and 0 bases at J, with 6 bases in the middle.

V and J are TRBV11-3 and TRBJ2-7; 7 bases match TRBD1. The CDR3 runs to 15 residues. Per the germline V gene, CDR1 is SGHNT and CDR2 is YENEEA. The junction had 11 bases not matched to a gene; V was cut back by 5 bases and J by 4 bases. The CDR3 sequence is CASSPENRGAYEQYF. Written as DNA, the CDR3 is TGTGCCAGCAGCCCAGAGAACAGGGGCGCATACGAGCAGTACTTC.